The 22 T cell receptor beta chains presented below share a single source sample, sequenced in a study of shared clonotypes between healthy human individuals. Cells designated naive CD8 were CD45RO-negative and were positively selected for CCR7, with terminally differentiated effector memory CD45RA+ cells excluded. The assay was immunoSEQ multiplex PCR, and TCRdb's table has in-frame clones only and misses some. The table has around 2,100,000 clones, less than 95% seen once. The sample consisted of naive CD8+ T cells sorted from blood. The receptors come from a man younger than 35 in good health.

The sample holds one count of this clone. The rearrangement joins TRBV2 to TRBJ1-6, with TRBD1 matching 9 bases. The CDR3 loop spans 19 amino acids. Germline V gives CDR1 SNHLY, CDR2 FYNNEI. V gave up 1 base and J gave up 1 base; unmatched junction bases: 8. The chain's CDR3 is CASSEGWDRVISYNSPLHF. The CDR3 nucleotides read TGTGCCAGCAGTGAAGGGTGGGACAGGGTCATTTCCTATAATTCACCCCTCCACTTT.

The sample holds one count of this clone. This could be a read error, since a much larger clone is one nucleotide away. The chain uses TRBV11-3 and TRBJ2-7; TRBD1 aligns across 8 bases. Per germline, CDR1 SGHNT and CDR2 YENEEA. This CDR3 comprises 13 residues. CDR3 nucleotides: TGTGCCAGCAGCTGGACAGGGTCCTCCGAGCAGTACTTC. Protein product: CASSWTGSSEQYF.

CDR3 bases: TGTGCCAGCAGCTTATCGGAAGGAGATGAGCAGTTCTTC. Its protein is CASSLSEGDEQFF. The chain employs TRBV7-9 and TRBJ2-1; D is unresolved. The CDR3 loop spans 13 amino acids. Per germline, CDR1 SEHNR and CDR2 FQNEAQ (reference sequence). The ends were cut back, 2 bases at V and 8 bases at J, with 10 bases in the middle.

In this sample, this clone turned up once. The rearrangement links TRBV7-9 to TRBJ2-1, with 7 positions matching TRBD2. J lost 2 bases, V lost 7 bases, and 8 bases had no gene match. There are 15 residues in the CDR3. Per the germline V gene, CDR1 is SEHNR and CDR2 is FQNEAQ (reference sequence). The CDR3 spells CASTLGLAAYNEQFF. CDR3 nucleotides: TGTGCCAGCACCCTTGGGCTAGCGGCCTACAATGAGCAGTTCTTC. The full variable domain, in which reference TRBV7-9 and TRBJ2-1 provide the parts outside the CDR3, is DTGVSQNPRHKITKRGQNVTFRCDPISEHNRLYWYRQTLGQGPEFLTYFQNEAQLEKSRLLSDRFSAERPKGSFSTLEIQRTEQGDSAMYLCASTLGLAAYNEQFFGPGTRLTVL.

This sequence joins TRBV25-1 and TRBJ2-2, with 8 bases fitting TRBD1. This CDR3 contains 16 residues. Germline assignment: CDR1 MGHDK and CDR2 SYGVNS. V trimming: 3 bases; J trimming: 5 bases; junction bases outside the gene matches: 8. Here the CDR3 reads CASSDWTGQGTGELFF. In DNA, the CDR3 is TGTGCCAGCAGTGATTGGACAGGGCAAGGGACCGGGGAGCTGTTTTTT.

The CDR3 region is CSVDRGDRAGELFF. CDR3 sequence (DNA): TGCAGCGTAGACCGAGGGGACAGGGCCGGGGAGCTGTTTTTT. The chain couples TRBV29-1 to TRBJ2-2, with 9 bases lining up with TRBD1. CDR1 SQVTM and CDR2 ANQGSEA come from the germline V gene. The CDR3 length is 14 residues. After removal of 6 bases from V and 6 bases from J, the junction contained 8 bases not matched to a gene.

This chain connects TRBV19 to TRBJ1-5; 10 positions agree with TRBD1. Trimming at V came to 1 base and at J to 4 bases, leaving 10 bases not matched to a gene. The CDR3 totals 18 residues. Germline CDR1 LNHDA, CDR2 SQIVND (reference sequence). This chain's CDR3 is CASSIASRRQGANQPQHF. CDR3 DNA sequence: TGTGCCAGTAGTATAGCCTCCCGGAGACAGGGGGCGAATCAGCCCCAGCATTTT.

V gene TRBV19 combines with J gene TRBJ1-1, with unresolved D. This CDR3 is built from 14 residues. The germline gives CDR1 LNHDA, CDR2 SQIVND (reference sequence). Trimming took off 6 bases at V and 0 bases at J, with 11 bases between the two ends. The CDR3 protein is CASRKTFLNTEAFF. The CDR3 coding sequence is TGTGCCAGTAGGAAGACATTCCTGAACACTGAAGCTTTCTTT.

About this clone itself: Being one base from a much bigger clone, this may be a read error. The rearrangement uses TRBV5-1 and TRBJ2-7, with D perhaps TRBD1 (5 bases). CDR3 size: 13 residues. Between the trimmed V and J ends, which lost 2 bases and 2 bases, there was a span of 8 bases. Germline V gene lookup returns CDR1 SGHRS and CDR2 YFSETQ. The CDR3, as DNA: TGCGCCAGCAGCTTTGAACAGGCCTACGAGCAGTACTTC. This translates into CASSFEQAYEQYF.

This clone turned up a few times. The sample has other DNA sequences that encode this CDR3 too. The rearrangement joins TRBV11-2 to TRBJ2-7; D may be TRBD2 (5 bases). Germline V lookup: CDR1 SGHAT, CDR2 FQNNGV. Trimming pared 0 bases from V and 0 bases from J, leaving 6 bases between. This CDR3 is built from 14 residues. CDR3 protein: CASSLDRGSYEQYF. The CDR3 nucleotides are TGTGCCAGCAGCTTAGATCGGGGCTCCTACGAGCAGTACTTC.

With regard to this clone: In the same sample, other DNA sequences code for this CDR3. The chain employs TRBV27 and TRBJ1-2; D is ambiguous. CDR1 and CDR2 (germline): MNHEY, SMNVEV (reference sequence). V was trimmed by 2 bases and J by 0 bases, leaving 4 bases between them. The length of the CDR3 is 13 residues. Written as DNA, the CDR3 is TGTGCCAGCAGTTTAGACACTAACTATGGCTACACCTTC. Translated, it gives CASSLDTNYGYTF.

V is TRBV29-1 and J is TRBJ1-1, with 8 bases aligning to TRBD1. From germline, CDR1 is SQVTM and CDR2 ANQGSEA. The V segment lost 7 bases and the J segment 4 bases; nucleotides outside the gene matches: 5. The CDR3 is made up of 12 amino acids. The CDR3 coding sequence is TGCAGCGCACAGGGGGACGGCACTGAAGCTTTCTTT. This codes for CSAQGDGTEAFF.

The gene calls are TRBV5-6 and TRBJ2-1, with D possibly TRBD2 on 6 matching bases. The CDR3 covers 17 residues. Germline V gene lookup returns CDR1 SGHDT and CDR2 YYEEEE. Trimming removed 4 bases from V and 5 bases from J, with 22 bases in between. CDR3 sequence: CASSDPFRGGRDNEQFF. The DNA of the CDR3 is TGTGCCAGCAGCGACCCCTTTAGGGGAGGAAGAGACAATGAGCAGTTCTTC.

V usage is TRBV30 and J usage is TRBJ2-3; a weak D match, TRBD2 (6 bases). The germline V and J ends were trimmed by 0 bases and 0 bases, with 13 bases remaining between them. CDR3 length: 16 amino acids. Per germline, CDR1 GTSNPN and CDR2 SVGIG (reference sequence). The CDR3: CAWSVLTTRSTDTQYF. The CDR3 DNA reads TGTGCCTGGAGTGTCCTTACGACTAGAAGCACAGATACGCAGTATTTT.

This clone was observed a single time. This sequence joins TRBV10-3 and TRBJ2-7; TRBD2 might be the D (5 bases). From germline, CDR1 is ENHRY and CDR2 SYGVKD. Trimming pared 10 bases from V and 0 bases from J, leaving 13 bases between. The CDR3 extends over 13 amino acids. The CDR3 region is CATDTGSSYEQYF. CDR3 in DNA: TGTGCCACCGACACGGGAAGCTCCTACGAGCAGTACTTC.

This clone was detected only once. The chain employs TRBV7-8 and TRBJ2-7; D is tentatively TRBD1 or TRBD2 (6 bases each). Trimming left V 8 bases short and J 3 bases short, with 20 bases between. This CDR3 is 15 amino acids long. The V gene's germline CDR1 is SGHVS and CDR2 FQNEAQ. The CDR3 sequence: CASGGPGRSIYEQYF. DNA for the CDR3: TGTGCCAGCGGGGGGCCGGGGCGGTCGATCTACGAGCAGTACTTC.

CDR3 DNA sequence: TGCACCAGCAGCCAAGATCGGGGTAGCGGGACTCGGTGTGACTCTGGGGCCAACGTCCTGACTTTC. This gives the protein CTSSQDRGSGTRCDSGANVLTF. The V gene is TRBV1, the J gene TRBJ2-6; the table's D call, TRBD2, was not checked against the DNA. TRBV1 is a pseudogene segment. The length of the CDR3 is 22 residues.

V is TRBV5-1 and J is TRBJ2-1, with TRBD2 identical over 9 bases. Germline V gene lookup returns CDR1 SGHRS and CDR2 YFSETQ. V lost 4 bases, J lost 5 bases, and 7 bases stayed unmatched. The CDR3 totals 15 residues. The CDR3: CASSTSGGPNNEQFF. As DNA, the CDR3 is TGCGCCAGCAGCACCAGCGGGGGGCCTAACAATGAGCAGTTCTTC.

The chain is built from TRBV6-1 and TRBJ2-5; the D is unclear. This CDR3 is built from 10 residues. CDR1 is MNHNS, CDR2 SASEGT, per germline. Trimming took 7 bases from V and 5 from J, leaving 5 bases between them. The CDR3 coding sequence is TGTGCCAGCATTGGCGAGACCCAGTACTTC. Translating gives CASIGETQYF.

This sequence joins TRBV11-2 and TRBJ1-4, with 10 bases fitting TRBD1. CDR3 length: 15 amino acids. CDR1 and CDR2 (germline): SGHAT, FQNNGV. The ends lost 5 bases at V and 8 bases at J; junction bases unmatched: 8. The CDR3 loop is CASSLRGTGDEKLFF. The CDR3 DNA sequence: TGTGCCAGCAGCCTCCGGGGGACAGGGGACGAAAAACTGTTTTTT.

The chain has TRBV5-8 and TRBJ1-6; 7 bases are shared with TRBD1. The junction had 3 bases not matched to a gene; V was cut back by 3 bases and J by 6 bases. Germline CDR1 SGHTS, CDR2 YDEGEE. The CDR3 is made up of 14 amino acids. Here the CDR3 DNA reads TGTGCCAGCAGCTCCCGGGACAGTAATTCACCCCTCCACTTT. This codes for CASSSRDSNSPLHF.

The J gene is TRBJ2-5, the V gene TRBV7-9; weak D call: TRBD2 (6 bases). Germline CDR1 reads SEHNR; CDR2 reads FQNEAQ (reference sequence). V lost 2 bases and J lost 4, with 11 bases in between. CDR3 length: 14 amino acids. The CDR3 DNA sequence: TGTGCCAGCAGCTTATCCAGCGGGCCAGAGACCCAGTACTTC. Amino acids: CASSLSSGPETQYF.